What follows are 5 T cell receptor beta chains derived from one specimen sequenced in a study of technical replicates of blood from a few donors. Assay used: immunoSEQ multiplex PCR; TCRdb lists only in-frame clones, some missing. The sample has roughly 65,000 clones, around 88% seen once. Sequenced sample: PBMCs. These receptor sequences come from a human donor in good health. Some clones in this sample may be carry-over from other donors' samples.

The chain has TRBV4-3 and TRBJ2-1, with D perhaps TRBD2 (6 bases). This CDR3 spans 18 amino acids. Deletions cut 0 bases from V and 2 bases from J, with 17 bases between. Germline V gene sequence: CDR1 LGHNA, CDR2 YSLEER. The CDR3 region is CASSQDSSAAGPYNEQFF. The CDR3 nucleotides read TGCGCCAGCAGCCAAGATAGTAGTGCGGCGGGGCCCTACAATGAGCAGTTCTTC.

The rearrangement links TRBV4-1 to TRBJ1-2, with 8 nucleotides matching TRBD1. Per germline, CDR1 MGHRA and CDR2 YSYEKL. The CDR3 extends over 14 amino acids. The J segment lost 2 bases and the V segment lost 4 bases, leaving 3 bases of the junction unmatched. In DNA form, the CDR3 reads TGCGCCAGCAGCCTGGACAGGGCCAACTATGGCTACACCTTC. Translating it yields CASSLDRANYGYTF.

The chain employs TRBV12-5 and TRBJ2-1; TRBD2 agrees at 9 bases. Trimming at V came to 0 bases and at J to 8 bases, leaving 11 bases not matched to a gene. Germline CDR1 reads LGHNT; CDR2 reads FRNRAP. The CDR3 sequence is 17 residues long. The DNA of the CDR3 is TGTGCTAGTGGTTTGGTACTTGGGCGGGAGGGGTATGATGAGCAGTTCTTC. This encodes CASGLVLGREGYDEQFF.

This rearrangement joins TRBV5-1 to TRBJ2-7, with 8 bases matching TRBD2. The V segment lost 1 base and the J segment 4 bases; nucleotides outside the gene matches: 7. Germline loops: CDR1 SGHRS, CDR2 YFSETQ. The CDR3 consists of 15 residues. In DNA form, the CDR3 reads TGCGCCAGCAGCTTGTTCACGGGAGGGCGGTACGAGCAGTACTTC. It is translated as CASSLFTGGRYEQYF.

The chain recombines TRBV2 with TRBJ2-7; 10 nucleotides align to TRBD2. This CDR3 has 14 residues. Unmatched junction bases numbered 6, after V lost 4 bases and J lost 6 bases. In germline, CDR1 is SNHLY, CDR2 FYNNEI. This CDR3 is CASSGSSGRSEQYF. The CDR3 DNA sequence: TGTGCCAGCAGTGGATCTAGCGGGAGATCCGAGCAGTACTTC.